The present TCR beta chain was sequenced within a study of T cells in Graves' hyperthyroidism and ophthalmopathy. Study outcomes and limitations: Most clonotypes expanded in thyroid above 0.001 were likewise present in blood.

A few counts support this clonotype. The antigen is undetermined. Amplified regions were TCR beta CDR3 sequences from RNA transcripts. Using the HTBI primer set, a first-round RT-PCR was run on the TCR CDR3. One entry per CDR3 protein results from TCRdb running MiXCR on the multiplex PCR reads. The sample consists of about 410,000 distinct CDR3 sequences, roughly 15% of them appearing once. The length of the CDR3 is 15 residues. Germline values: CDR1 MGHDK, CDR2 SYGVNS. Deletions cut 3 bases from V and 4 bases from J, with 15 bases between. For the diagnoses, clinical symptoms, serum thyroxine and TRAb, thyroid ultrasound and orbital computed tomography were used. PBMCs were sourced from 9 to 10 ml fresh peripheral blood.

The receptor's source is a man aged 18 to 29 with Graves' ophthalmopathy. Sequenced sample: blood. J is TRBJ1-2 and V is TRBV25-1; tentatively, D is TRBD1 (6 bases). In DNA, the CDR3 is TGTGCCAGCAGTGAGTCGGGGGCCGGTTCCTATGGCTACACCTTC. Translation gives CASSESGAGSYGYTF.